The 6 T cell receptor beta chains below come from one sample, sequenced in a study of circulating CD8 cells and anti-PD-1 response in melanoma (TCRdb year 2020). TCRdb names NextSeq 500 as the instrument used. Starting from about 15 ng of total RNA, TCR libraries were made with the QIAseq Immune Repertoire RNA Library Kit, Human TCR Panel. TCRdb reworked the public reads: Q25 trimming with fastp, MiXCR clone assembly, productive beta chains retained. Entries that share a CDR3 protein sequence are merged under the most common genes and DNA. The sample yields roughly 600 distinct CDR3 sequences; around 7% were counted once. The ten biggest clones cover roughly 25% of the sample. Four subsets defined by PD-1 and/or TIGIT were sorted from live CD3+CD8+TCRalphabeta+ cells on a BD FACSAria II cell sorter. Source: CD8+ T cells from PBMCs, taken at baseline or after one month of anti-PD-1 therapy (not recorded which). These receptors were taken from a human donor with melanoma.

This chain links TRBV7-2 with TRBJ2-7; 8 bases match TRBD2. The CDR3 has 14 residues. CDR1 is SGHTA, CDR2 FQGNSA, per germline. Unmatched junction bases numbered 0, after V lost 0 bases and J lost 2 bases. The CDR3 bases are TGTGCCAGCAGCTTAGCAGCGGGGGCCTACGAGCAGTACTTC. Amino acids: CASSLAAGAYEQYF.

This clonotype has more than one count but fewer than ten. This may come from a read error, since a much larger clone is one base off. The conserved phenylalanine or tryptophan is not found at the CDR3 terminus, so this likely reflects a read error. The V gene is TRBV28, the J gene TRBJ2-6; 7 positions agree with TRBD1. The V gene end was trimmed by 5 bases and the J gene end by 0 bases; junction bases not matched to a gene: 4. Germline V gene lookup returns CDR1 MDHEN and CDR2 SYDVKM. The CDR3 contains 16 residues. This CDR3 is CASSPGTASGANVLTL. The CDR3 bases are TGTGCCAGCAGTCCTGGGACAGCCTCTGGGGCCAACGTCCTGACTCTC.

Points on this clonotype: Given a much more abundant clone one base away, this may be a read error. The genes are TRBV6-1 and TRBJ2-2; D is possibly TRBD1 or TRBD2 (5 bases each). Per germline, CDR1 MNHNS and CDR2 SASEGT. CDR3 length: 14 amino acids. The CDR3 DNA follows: TGTGCCAGCGGTGAGGGGACCGAGACCGGGGAGCTGTTTTTT. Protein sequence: CASGEGTETGELFF.

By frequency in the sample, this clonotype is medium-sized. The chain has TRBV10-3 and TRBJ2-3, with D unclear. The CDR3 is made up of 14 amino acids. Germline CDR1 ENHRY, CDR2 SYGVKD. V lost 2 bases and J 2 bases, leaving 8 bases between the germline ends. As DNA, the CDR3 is TGTGCCATCAGTGAGGCCAGTGCCACAGATACGCAGTATTTT. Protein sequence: CAISEASATDTQYF.

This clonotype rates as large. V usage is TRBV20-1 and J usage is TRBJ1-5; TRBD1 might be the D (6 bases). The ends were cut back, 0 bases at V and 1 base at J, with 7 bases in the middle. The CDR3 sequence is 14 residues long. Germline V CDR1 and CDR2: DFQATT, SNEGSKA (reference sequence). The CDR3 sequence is CSAREQGSNQPQHF. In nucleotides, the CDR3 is TGCAGTGCTAGAGAGCAGGGGAGCAATCAGCCCCAGCATTTT.

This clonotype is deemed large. The CDR3 spells CASSPQGGRGAEAFF. The CDR3 nucleotides are TGTGCCAGCAGTCCGCAGGGGGGCCGGGGGGCTGAAGCTTTCTTT. The chain has TRBV2 and TRBJ1-1; TRBD1 matches at 7 bases. The CDR3 length is 15 residues. V shed 5 bases and J 6 bases; nucleotides not matched to a gene: 12. Germline CDR1 is SNHLY and CDR2 is FYNNEI.